This T cell receptor beta chain is from a study of shared clonotypes between healthy human individuals. Study-wide context: The study enrolled a couple of women and three men aged 18 to 49. Study-wide results and caveats: Genetic and exposure-history diversity was limited by the small donor number. Among the subsets, naive ones generally showed larger estimated richness than memory ones.

A remark on this clone: No antigen is known for it.

Trimming took 0 bases from V and 9 from J, leaving 15 bases between them. CDR1 is GTSNPN and CDR2 is SVGIG in the germline V gene (reference sequence). CDR3 length: 14 amino acids. Splitting of each subset's genomic DNA was done evenly across several immunoSEQ plates. This table comes from immunoSEQ multiplex PCR, and its TCRdb copy is limited to in-frame clones, with some not included. The sample includes some 2,500,000 clones, over 85% of them seen just once. Sequenced material: naive CD4+ T cells from PBMCs. The subset denotes: CD45RA+ positively selected. The TCR sequence derives from a man younger than 30 in good health. Some clones in this sample may be carry-over from other donors' samples. The chain links TRBV30 to TRBJ2-1, with a possible D match to TRBD2 (6 bases). The CDR3 region has the DNA TGTGCCTGGAGTGTCGGGACTCCCGCAGGTGAGCAGTTCTTC. Amino acid sequence: CAWSVGTPAGEQFF.